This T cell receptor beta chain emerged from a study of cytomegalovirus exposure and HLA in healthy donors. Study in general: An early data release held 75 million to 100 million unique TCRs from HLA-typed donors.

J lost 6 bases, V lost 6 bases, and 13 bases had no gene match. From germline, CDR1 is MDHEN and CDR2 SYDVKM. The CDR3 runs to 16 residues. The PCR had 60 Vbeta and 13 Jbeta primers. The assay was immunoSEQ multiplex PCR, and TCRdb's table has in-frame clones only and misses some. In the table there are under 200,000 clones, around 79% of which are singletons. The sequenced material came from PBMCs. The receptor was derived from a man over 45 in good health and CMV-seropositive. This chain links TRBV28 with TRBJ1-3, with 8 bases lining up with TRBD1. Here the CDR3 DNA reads TGTGCCAGCAGCCCATGGGGGACGGGACAGGAAAACACCATATATTTT. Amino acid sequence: CASSPWGTGQENTIYF.